The clone carrying this T cell receptor beta chain was counted once. Its antigen is unknown. The source of the sample is a study of CD8+ T cells in alopecia areata. This CDR3 has 13 amino acids. Germline V gives CDR1 LNHDA, CDR2 SQIVND (reference sequence). The germline V and J ends were trimmed by 5 bases and 2 bases, with 9 bases remaining between them. RNA was isolated and reverse transcribed to cDNA, the sequencing template. Using immunoSEQ multiplex PCR, the repertoire was profiled, and TCRdb retains in-frame clones only, with some absent. Here the sample spans tens of thousands of clones, about 43% being singletons. Treatment given: oral pan-JAK inhibitor, 5-10 mg twice daily. Overall study results and limits: Besides other cells, scalp samples also yield sequences of resident alphabeta T cells from normal skin.

The sample was CD8+ T cells sorted from blood, taken around week 36, from a patient treated with tofacitinib. The sequence was obtained from a human donor with alopecia areata. The chain is built from TRBV19 and TRBJ1-1; D is ambiguous. CDR3 coding DNA: TGTGCCAGTAGTCTGGCAGCTAACACTGAAGCTTTCTTT. It translates to CASSLAANTEAFF.